This entry features one T cell receptor (beta chain) sequence. Authors' methods: Counts of nucleated cells, estimated from reference gene primer amplification, were obtained. Measured with immunoSEQ multiplex PCR; TCRdb has only the in-frame clones, and not every one. The V and J calls and the clone size are those of that table, but D and trimming were determined from the DNA. The profile shows about 110,000 clones, 88% of them singletons. Germline V gives CDR1 SGHDN, CDR2 FVKESK. J was trimmed by 2 bases and V by 5 bases; bases with no gene match: 7. This CDR3 has 17 residues. This record belongs to a study of blood T cell repertoires in COVID-19.

The TCR was taken from a woman aged 45-65 years with acute or convalescent COVID-19. This chain connects TRBV14 to TRBJ2-1, with TRBD2 matching over 12 bases. The sequenced sample was peripheral blood. In DNA, the CDR3 is TGTGCCAGCAGCATGACTAGCGGGAGTATACCCTACAATGAGCAGTTCTTC. Translation: CASSMTSGSIPYNEQFF.